This T cell receptor beta chain comes out of a study of blood T cells in healthy people across ages. The authors ran a second PCR of 7 to 11 cycles using a sample-barcoded 5' primer and a J-beta primer mix. One entry per CDR3 protein, called by TCRdb with MiXCR from the 5' RACE reads. The sample contains about 1.7 million distinct CDR3 sequences, roughly 28% of which appear only once. This CDR3 has 15 amino acids. The germline V and J ends were trimmed by 0 bases and 0 bases, with 12 bases remaining between them. CDR1 and CDR2 from the germline V gene are DFQATT and SNEGSKA (reference sequence). The sequenced sample was blood. The chain joins TRBV20-1 to TRBJ2-7; unclear D gene. This TCR was recovered from a woman under 40 in good health. The CDR3 region is CSARDGALSSYEQYF. The CDR3 nucleotides are TGCAGTGCTAGAGATGGAGCTCTAAGCTCCTACGAGCAGTACTTC.